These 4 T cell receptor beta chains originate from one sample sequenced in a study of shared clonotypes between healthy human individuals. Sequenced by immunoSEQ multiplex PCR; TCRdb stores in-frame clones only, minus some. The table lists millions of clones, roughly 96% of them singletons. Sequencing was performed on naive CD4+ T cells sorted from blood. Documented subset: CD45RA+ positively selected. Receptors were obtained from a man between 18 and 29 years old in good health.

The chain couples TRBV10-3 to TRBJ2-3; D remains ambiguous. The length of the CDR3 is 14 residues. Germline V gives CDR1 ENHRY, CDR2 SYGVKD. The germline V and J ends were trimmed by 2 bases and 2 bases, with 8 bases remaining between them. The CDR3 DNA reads TGTGCCATCAGTGAGAGCCGGAACACAGATACGCAGTATTTT. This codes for CAISESRNTDTQYF.

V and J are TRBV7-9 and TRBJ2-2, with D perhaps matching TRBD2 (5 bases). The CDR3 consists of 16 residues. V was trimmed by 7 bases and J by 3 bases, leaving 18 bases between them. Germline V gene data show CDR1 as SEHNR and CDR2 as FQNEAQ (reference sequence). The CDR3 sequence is CASTRAGSRDTGELFF. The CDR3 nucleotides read TGTGCCAGCACTCGCGCCGGGTCGCGGGACACCGGGGAGCTGTTTTTT.

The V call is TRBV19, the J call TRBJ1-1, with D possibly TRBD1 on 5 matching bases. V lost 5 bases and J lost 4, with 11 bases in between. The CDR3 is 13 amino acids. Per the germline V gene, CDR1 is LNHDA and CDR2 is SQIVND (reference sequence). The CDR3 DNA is TGTGCCAGTAGTTTTAGCGACAGCACTGAAGCTTTCTTT. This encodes CASSFSDSTEAFF.

DNA of the CDR3: TGTGCCAGCAGTGAAGGAGGGTGGATCGTCGAGCAGTACTTC. Its protein is CASSEGGWIVEQYF. This chain links TRBV6-1 with TRBJ2-7, with D possibly TRBD2 on 5 matching bases. The germline V gene has CDR1 MNHNS and CDR2 SASEGT. Trimming cost V 1 base and J 6 bases, with 13 bases left between them. The CDR3 contains 14 residues.